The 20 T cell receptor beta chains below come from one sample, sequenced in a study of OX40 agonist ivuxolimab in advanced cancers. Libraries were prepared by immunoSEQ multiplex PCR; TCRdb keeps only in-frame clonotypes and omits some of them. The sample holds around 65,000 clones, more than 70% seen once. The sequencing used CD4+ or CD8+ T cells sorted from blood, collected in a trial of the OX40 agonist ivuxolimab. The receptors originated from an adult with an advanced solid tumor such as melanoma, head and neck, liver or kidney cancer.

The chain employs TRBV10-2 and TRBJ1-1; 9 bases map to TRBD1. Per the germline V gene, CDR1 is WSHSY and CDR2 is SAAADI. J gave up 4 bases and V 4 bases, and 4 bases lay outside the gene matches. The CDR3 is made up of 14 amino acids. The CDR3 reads CASSGGQGSTEAFF. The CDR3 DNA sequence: TGCGCCAGCAGTGGCGGACAGGGGAGCACTGAAGCTTTCTTT.

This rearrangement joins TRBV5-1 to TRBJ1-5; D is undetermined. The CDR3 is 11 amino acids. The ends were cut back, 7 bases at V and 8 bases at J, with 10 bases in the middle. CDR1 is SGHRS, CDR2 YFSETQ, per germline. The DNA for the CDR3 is TGCGCCAGCCCCGGTTCCGAGCCCCAGCATTTT. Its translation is CASPGSEPQHF.

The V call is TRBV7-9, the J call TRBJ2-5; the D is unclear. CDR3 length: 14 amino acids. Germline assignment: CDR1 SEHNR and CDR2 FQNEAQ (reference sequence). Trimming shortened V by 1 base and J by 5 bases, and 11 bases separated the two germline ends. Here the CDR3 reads CASSLGGFLETQYF. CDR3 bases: TGTGCCAGCAGCTTAGGTGGTTTCTTGGAGACCCAGTACTTC.

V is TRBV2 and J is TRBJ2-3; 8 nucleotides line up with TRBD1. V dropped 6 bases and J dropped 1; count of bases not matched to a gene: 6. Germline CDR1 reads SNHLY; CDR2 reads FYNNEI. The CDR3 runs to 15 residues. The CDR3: CASREPGQGTDTQYF. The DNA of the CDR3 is TGTGCCAGCAGAGAACCGGGACAGGGCACAGATACGCAGTATTTT.

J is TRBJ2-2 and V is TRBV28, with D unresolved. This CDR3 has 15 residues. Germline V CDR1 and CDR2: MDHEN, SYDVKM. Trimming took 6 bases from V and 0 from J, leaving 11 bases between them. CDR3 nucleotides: TGTGCCAGCAGCGGAAGAGCCTCGAACACCGGGGAGCTGTTTTTT. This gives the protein CASSGRASNTGELFF.

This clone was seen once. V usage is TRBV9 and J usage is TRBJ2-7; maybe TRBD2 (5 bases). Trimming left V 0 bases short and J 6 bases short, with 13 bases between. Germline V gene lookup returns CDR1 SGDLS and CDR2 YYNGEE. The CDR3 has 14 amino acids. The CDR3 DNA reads TGTGCCAGCAGCGTAGACTCCCTGGCGGGCGAGCAGTACTTC. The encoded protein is CASSVDSLAGEQYF.

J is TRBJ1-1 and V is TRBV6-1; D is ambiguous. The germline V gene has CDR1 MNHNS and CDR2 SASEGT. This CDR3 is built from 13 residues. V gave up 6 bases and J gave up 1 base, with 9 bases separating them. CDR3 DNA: TGTGCCAGCAGAGCTTGGGGGAACACTGAAGCTTTCTTT. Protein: CASRAWGNTEAFF.

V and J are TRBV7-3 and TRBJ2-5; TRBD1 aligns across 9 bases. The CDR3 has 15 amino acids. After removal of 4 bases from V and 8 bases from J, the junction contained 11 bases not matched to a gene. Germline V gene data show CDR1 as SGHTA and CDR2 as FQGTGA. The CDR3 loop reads CASSSRPGQGNTQYF. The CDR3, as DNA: TGTGCCAGCAGCTCAAGACCCGGACAGGGGAATACCCAGTACTTC.

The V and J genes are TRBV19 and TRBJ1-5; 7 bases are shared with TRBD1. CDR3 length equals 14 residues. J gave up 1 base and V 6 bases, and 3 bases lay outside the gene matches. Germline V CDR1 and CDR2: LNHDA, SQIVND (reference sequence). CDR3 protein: CASSTTGSNQPQHF. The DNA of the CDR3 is TGTGCCAGTAGCACGACAGGGAGCAATCAGCCCCAGCATTTT.

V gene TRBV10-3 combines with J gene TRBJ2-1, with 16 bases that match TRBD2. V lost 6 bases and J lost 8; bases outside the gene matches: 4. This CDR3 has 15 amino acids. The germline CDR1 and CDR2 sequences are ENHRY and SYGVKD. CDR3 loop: CAIRSGTSGRDEQFF. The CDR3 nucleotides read TGTGCCATCAGGTCCGGGACTAGCGGGAGGGATGAGCAGTTCTTC.

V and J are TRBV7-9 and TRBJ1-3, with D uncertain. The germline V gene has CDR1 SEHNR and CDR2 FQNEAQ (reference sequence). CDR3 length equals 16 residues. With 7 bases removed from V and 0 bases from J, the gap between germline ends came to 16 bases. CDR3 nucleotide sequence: TGTGCCAGCAACCCTATTCTCATGAGCTCTGGAAACACCATATATTTT. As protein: CASNPILMSSGNTIYF.

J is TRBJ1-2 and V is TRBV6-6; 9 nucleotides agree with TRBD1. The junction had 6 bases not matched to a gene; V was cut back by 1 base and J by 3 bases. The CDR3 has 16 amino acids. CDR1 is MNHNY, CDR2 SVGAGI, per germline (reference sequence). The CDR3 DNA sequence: TGTGCCAGCAGTTACTTACAGGGGGCAGGCGACTATGGCTACACCTTC. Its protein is CASSYLQGAGDYGYTF.

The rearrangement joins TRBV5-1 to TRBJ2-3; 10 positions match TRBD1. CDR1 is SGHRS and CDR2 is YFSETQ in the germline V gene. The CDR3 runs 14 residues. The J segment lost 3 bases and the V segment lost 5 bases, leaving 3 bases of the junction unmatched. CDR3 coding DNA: TGCGCCAGCAGTCCGGGACAGGGGACAGATACGCAGTATTTT. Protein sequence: CASSPGQGTDTQYF.

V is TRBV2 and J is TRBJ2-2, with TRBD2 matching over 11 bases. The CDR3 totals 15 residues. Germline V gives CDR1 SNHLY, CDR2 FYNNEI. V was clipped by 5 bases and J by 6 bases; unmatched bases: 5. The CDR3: CASSPTSGSPGELFF. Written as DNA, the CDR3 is TGTGCCAGCAGTCCCACTAGCGGGAGTCCCGGGGAGCTGTTTTTT.

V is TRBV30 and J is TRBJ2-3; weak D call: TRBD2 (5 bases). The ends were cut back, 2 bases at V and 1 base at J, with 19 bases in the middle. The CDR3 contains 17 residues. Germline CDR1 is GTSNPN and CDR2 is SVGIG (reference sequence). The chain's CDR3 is CAWSTGRGGFGTDTQYF. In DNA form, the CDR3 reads TGTGCCTGGAGTACCGGCCGGGGTGGATTTGGCACAGATACGCAGTATTTT.

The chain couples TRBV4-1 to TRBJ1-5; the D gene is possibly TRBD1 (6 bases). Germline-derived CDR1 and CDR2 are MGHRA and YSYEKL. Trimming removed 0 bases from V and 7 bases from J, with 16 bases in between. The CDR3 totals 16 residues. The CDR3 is CASSQEGAGGVQPQHF. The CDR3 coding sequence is TGCGCCAGCAGCCAAGAGGGAGCGGGGGGCGTCCAGCCCCAGCATTTT.

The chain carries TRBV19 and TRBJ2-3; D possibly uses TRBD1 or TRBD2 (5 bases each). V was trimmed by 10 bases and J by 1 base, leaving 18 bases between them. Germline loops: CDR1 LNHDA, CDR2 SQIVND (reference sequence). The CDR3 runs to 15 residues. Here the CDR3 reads CAIILRDRCTDTQYF. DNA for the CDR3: TGTGCCATTATACTCCGGGACCGATGCACAGATACGCAGTATTTT.

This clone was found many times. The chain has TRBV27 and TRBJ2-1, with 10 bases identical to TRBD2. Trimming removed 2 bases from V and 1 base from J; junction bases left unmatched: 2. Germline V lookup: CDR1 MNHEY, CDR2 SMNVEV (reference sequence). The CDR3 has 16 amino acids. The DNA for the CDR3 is TGTGCCAGCAGTTTACTAGCGGGAGCTTCCTACAATGAGCAGTTCTTC. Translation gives CASSLLAGASYNEQFF.

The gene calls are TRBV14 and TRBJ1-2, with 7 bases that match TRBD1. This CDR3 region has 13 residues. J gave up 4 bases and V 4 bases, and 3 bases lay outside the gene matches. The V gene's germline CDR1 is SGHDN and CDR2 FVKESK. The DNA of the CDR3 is TGTGCCAGCAGCCTGACAGGGCCCTATGGCTACACCTTC. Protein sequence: CASSLTGPYGYTF.

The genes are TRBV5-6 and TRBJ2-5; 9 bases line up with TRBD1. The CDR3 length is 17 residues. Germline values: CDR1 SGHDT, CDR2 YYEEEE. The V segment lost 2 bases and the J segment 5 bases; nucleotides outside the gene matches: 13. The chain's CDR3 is CASSLITGTGFRETQYF. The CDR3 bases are TGTGCCAGCAGCTTAATAACCGGGACAGGGTTTAGGGAGACCCAGTACTTC.